Listed below are T cell receptor beta chains from one sample, sequenced in a study of CD8 T cells in ankylosing spondylitis. Using its own MiXCR run on the 5' RACE reads, TCRdb lists one record per CDR3 protein. In the table there are about 250,000 distinct CDR3 sequences, roughly 32% of which are singletons. The sequencing input was blood, either unsorted or a sorted T cell fraction (not recorded which). All receptors come from a male donor with ankylosing spondylitis or in good health (not recorded which). Each CDR3 is given with its conserved first and last residue. The D gene is left open where the match is weak. Expanded clones are given a class, and other clones once, few, many or no size at all.

v_gene	abundance	d_gene	j_gene	CDR3aa	CDR3nt
TRBV7-8	few	TRBD2	TRBJ2-1	CASSLAGGDNEQFF	TGTGCCAGCAGCTTGGCCGGGGGGGACAATGAGCAGTTCTTC
TRBV7-8	few	NA	TRBJ2-2	CASSPGVSDTGELFF	TGTGCCAGCAGTCCGGGGGTGTCGGACACCGGGGAGCTGTTTTTT
TRBV29-1	few	TRBD1	TRBJ2-7	CSASTGTGNYEQYF	TGCAGTGCTTCTACCGGGACAGGGAATTACGAGCAGTACTTC
TRBV20-1	NA	TRBD1	TRBJ2-1	CSARGTGSYNEQFF	TGCAGTGCTAGAGGGACAGGGTCCTACAATGAGCAGTTCTTC
TRBV10-1	NA	NA	TRBJ2-4	CASSIRGENIQYF	TGCGCCAGCAGTATCCGGGGCGAAAACATTCAGTACTTC
TRBV20-1	NA	TRBD1	TRBJ2-3	CSGKTGVSDTQYF	TGCAGTGGGAAGACAGGGGTCTCAGATACGCAGTATTTT
TRBV6-1	NA	NA	TRBJ2-7	CASSEPDSSYEQYF	TGTGCCAGCAGTGAGCCCGACAGTTCCTACGAGCAGTACTTC
TRBV7-2	NA	NA	TRBJ2-7	CASSLVSPSGEQYF	TGTGCCAGCAGCTTAGTATCTCCCTCGGGCGAGCAGTACTTC
TRBV6-1	few	NA	TRBJ1-1	CASCPRSSLAEAFF	TGTGCCAGCTGCCCGAGGTCGAGTTTAGCTGAAGCTTTCTTT
TRBV10-3	NA	NA	TRBJ2-3	CAIRGTSGSPGDTQYF	TGTGCCATCAGAGGAACATCCGGGTCCCCGGGGGATACGCAGTATTTT
TRBV29-1	many	NA	TRBJ2-1	CSVERRDAYNEQFF	TGCAGCGTTGAGAGGAGGGATGCCTACAATGAGCAGTTCTTC